The text below deals with one T cell receptor beta chain. Participants reported their clinical history, and cohort assignment relied on those reports. These data are taken from a study of blood T cell repertoires in COVID-19. Profiling relied on immunoSEQ multiplex PCR, and the TCRdb table lists in-frame clones only, not all of them. The sample consists of 160,000 or so clones, approximately 87% of them appearing once. V trimming: 5 bases; J trimming: 7 bases; junction bases outside the gene matches: 5. The V gene's germline CDR1 is SGHTA and CDR2 FQGNSA. The CDR3 covers 13 residues. This sequence joins TRBV7-2 and TRBJ1-2, with TRBD1 matching over 9 bases. Sequencing was performed on PBMCs or T cells enriched from blood (not recorded which). The origin of this receptor is a woman between 45 and 60 years old who had recovered from COVID-19. The CDR3: CASSLQGAAGYTF. In DNA, the CDR3 is TGTGCCAGCAGCCTACAGGGGGCGGCTGGCTACACCTTC. Complete variable domain (other parts from reference TRBV7-2 and TRBJ1-2): GAGVSQSPSNKVTEKGKDVELRCDPISGHTALYWYRQSLGQGLEFLIYFQGNSAPDKSGLPSDRFSAERTGGSVSTLTIQRTQQEDSAVYLCASSLQGAAGYTFGSGTRLTVV.